Below, 26 T cell receptor beta chains from the same sample are listed, as sequenced in a study of Ad26.COV2.S vaccination and SARS-CoV-2 variants. Assay used: immunoSEQ multiplex PCR; TCRdb lists only in-frame clones, some missing. The sample records 350,000 to 450,000 clones, around 92% being singletons. Sequences were derived from peripheral blood, sampled after recovery from COVID-19. These receptor sequences come from a human donor who had recovered from COVID-19.

The gene calls are TRBV29-1 and TRBJ2-1; 8 bases agree with TRBD2. This CDR3 region has 15 residues. The trim removed 5 bases at V and 0 bases at J, leaving 6 bases unmatched. Germline lookup yields CDR1 SQVTM and CDR2 ANQGSEA. The CDR3 reads CSVQGGGLSYNEQFF. The CDR3 DNA sequence: TGCAGCGTTCAGGGCGGGGGGCTCTCCTACAATGAGCAGTTCTTC.

The chain has TRBV7-2 and TRBJ2-2; no definite D call. V shed 0 bases and J shed 2 bases, with 4 bases lying between them. The CDR3 covers 14 residues. Germline V CDR1 and CDR2: SGHTA, FQGNSA. CDR3 in DNA: TGTGCCAGCAGCTTAGCGGGCAACACCGGGGAGCTGTTTTTT. This translates into CASSLAGNTGELFF. The full variable domain, its missing parts supplied by reference TRBV7-2 and TRBJ2-2, is GAGVSQSPSNKVTEKGKDVELRCDPISGHTALYWYRQSLGQGLEFLIYFQGNSAPDKSGLPSDRFSAERTGGSVSTLTIQRTQQEDSAVYLCASSLAGNTGELFFGEGSRLTVL.

The CDR3 DNA reads as TGTGCCAGCAGCCCTGAGGGGTTGAGAGAGACCCAGTACTTC. Translating it yields CASSPEGLRETQYF. The V and J genes are TRBV27 and TRBJ2-5; D is possibly TRBD1 or TRBD2 (5 bases each). Germline V gene data show CDR1 as MNHEY and CDR2 as SMNVEV (reference sequence). The CDR3 contains 14 residues. V gave up 6 bases and J gave up 4 bases, with 15 bases separating them.

The gene calls are TRBV7-2 and TRBJ2-2; the D gene is possibly TRBD2 (7 bases). The germline gives CDR1 SGHTA, CDR2 FQGNSA. The germline V and J ends were trimmed by 2 bases and 5 bases, with 15 bases remaining between them. The CDR3 runs to 16 residues. CDR3 in DNA: TGTGCCAGCAGCTTAAACTTCGGGGGGCGGACCGGGGAGCTGTTTTTT. Residues: CASSLNFGGRTGELFF.

This chain links TRBV23-1 with TRBJ1-6, with D unresolved. TRBV23-1 counts as an open reading frame of uncertain function. The CDR3 extends over 19 amino acids. Between the trimmed V and J ends, which lost 0 bases and 9 bases, there was a span of 24 bases. The CDR3 coding sequence is TGCGCCAGCAGTCAATCTATCGTCCTGACGGGTGTAAGTCGTTCACCCCTCCACTTT. Translated, it gives CASSQSIVLTGVSRSPLHF.

Points on this clone: This sample also contains other DNA sequences that code for the same CDR3. This rearrangement joins TRBV5-5 to TRBJ1-1; a possible D gene is TRBD1 (5 bases). Germline loops: CDR1 SGHKS, CDR2 YYEKEE (reference sequence). Trimming removed 2 bases from V and 4 bases from J, with 9 bases in between. The CDR3 contains 13 residues. In DNA, the CDR3 is TGTGCCAGCAGCTTTCAGGGAGGCACTGAAGCTTTCTTT. As protein: CASSFQGGTEAFF.

The gene calls are TRBV7-3 and TRBJ1-3; TRBD1 matches at 7 bases. Germline lookup yields CDR1 SGHTA and CDR2 FQGTGA. J lost 4 bases, V lost 5 bases, and 5 bases had no gene match. This CDR3 region has 14 residues. CDR3 region: CASSKQGKGNTIYF. The CDR3 region has the DNA TGTGCCAGCAGCAAACAGGGGAAGGGAAACACCATATATTTT. The full variable domain, in which reference TRBV7-3 and TRBJ1-3 provide the parts outside the CDR3, is GAGVSQTPSNKVTEKGKYVELRCDPISGHTALYWYRQSLGQGPEFLIYFQGTGAADDSGLPNDRFFAVRPEGSVSTLKIQRTERGDSAVYLCASSKQGKGNTIYFGEGSWLTVV.

The rearrangement links TRBV15 to TRBJ1-1; D gene ambiguous. The CDR3 totals 13 residues. CDR1 and CDR2 (germline): LNHNV, YYDKDF (reference sequence). The ends were cut back, 3 bases at V and 3 bases at J, with 8 bases in the middle. CDR3 sequence (DNA): TGTGCCACCAGCAGCTCCCTAGACACTGAAGCTTTCTTT. Translated, it gives CATSSSLDTEAFF. Variable domain in full (rest from reference TRBV15 and TRBJ1-1): DAMVIQNPRYQVTQFGKPVTLSCSQTLNHNVMYWYQQKSSQAPKLLFHYYDKDFNNEADTPDNFQSRRPNTSFCFLDIRSPGLGDTAMYLCATSSSLDTEAFFGQGTRLTVV.

The sample holds one count of this clone. The chain combines TRBV4-1 with TRBJ1-6, with 8 bases fitting TRBD1. V lost 2 bases and J lost 7; bases outside the gene matches: 10. The CDR3 length is 17 residues. Per germline, CDR1 MGHRA and CDR2 YSYEKL. CDR3 loop: CASSQPPRTGPNSPLHF. The CDR3, as DNA: TGCGCCAGCAGCCAACCCCCCCGGACAGGGCCCAATTCACCCCTCCACTTT.

The V and J genes are TRBV29-1 and TRBJ2-4, with unresolved D. CDR1 and CDR2 from the germline V gene are SQVTM and ANQGSEA. The ends were cut back, 2 bases at V and 13 bases at J, with 15 bases in the middle. This CDR3 is built from 12 residues. CDR3 loop: CSVEKAPWIQYF. CDR3 coding DNA: TGCAGCGTTGAAAAGGCCCCGTGGATCCAGTACTTC.

The rearrangement joins TRBV29-1 to TRBJ2-2; D remains ambiguous. The CDR3 runs to 12 residues. Germline-derived CDR1 and CDR2 are SQVTM and ANQGSEA. Between the trimmed V and J ends, which lost 7 bases and 6 bases, there was a span of 12 bases. CDR3 region: CSAAGSPGELFF. CDR3 DNA: TGCAGCGCGGCTGGCAGCCCCGGGGAGCTGTTTTTT.

The CDR3 loop reads CASSVDRQNTEAFF. CDR3 in DNA: TGTGCCAGCAGCGTAGATCGTCAGAACACTGAAGCTTTCTTT. The rearrangement joins TRBV9 to TRBJ1-1, with D uncertain. The CDR3 has 14 residues. V lost 0 bases and J lost 1, with 7 bases in between. CDR1 and CDR2 from the germline V gene are SGDLS and YYNGEE.

The rearrangement uses TRBV5-1 and TRBJ2-1; a possible D gene is TRBD1 (6 bases). Germline CDR1 reads SGHRS; CDR2 reads YFSETQ. The ends were cut back, 4 bases at V and 0 bases at J, with 11 bases in the middle. This CDR3 is built from 15 residues. The CDR3 loop is CASSDTGSSYNEQFF. CDR3 coding DNA: TGCGCCAGCAGCGATACAGGGAGCTCCTACAATGAGCAGTTCTTC. Based on the CDR3 plus reference TRBV5-1 and TRBJ2-1, the full variable domain is KAGVTQTPRYLIKTRGQQVTLSCSPISGHRSVSWYQQTPGQGLQFLFEYFSETQRNKGNFPGRFSGRQFSNSRSEMNVSTLELGDSALYLCASSDTGSSYNEQFFGPGTRLTVL.

This chain's CDR3 is CASSESVAQYEQYF. CDR3 in DNA: TGCGCCAGCAGTGAGTCGGTAGCCCAGTACGAGCAGTACTTC. The rearrangement links TRBV10-2 to TRBJ2-7; D gene unclear. Trimming removed 0 bases at V and 4 bases at J, with 10 bases between. There are 14 residues in the CDR3. Germline V gene data show CDR1 as WSHSY and CDR2 as SAAADI.

About this clone: One end of the junction varies from germline; a read error may be responsible. The same CDR3 also results from other DNA sequences found in this sample. The chain recombines TRBV5-1 with TRBJ2-5; D is unresolved. Per the germline V gene, CDR1 is SGHRS and CDR2 is YFSETQ. This CDR3 is built from 15 residues. In DNA form, the CDR3 reads TGCGCCAGCAGCCCCGGGCCAAGCGAGCAAGAGACTCAGTACTTC. Translating it yields CASSPGPSEQETQYF.

CDR3 nucleotides: TGCGCCAGCAGCTTTGCAGGATTTAACTATGGCTACACCTTC. This gives the protein CASSFAGFNYGYTF. This chain links TRBV5-1 with TRBJ1-2; D unresolved. CDR3 length: 14 amino acids. Trimming took off 2 bases at V and 1 base at J, with 9 bases between the two ends. Looked up from germline, CDR1 is SGHRS and CDR2 is YFSETQ.

In this sample, this clone turned up a few times. The genes are TRBV29-1 and TRBJ1-5, with D possibly TRBD1 on 5 matching bases. V dropped 4 bases and J dropped 2 bases, with 9 bases sitting between them. The CDR3 is 13 amino acids. Looked up from germline, CDR1 is SQVTM and CDR2 is ANQGSEA. CDR3 residues: CSVGRGRNQPQHF. The CDR3 DNA sequence: TGCAGCGTTGGTAGGGGTCGCAATCAGCCCCAGCATTTT.

The rearrangement uses TRBV12-2 and TRBJ2-7; TRBD1 is the table's D call, not checked against the DNA. TRBV12-2 corresponds to a pseudogene. The CDR3 has 14 amino acids. The CDR3 spells CASRLGDRVHEQYF. The CDR3 DNA sequence: TGTGCAAGTCGCTTAGGGGACAGGGTCCACGAGCAGTACTTC.

The chain is built from TRBV3-1 (or the pseudogene TRBV3-2) and TRBJ2-1; 9 bases are shared with TRBD2. Germline V gene data show CDR1 as LGHDT and CDR2 as YNNKEL (reference sequence). V was clipped by 1 base and J by 7 bases; unmatched bases: 8. The length of the CDR3 is 16 residues. CDR3 loop: CASSQGGGLAVNEQFF. The CDR3 DNA reads as TGTGCCAGCAGCCAAGGGGGGGGACTAGCAGTTAATGAGCAGTTCTTC.

The chain is built from TRBV9 and TRBJ1-1; no clear D. Germline V CDR1 and CDR2: SGDLS, YYNGEE. V was clipped by 5 bases and J by 7 bases, with 15 bases between them. CDR3 length: 13 amino acids. The CDR3 coding sequence is TGTGCCAGCAGTCCAACTTTCCAAAATGAAGCTTTCTTT. As protein: CASSPTFQNEAFF.

This clone was counted between two and nine times. In DNA, the CDR3 is TGTGCCAGCAGCTTAGTGGATGAGCAGTTCTTC. Protein: CASSLVDEQFF. The gene calls are TRBV11-2 and TRBJ2-1; no definite D call. Germline CDR1 is SGHAT and CDR2 is FQNNGV. V shed 1 base and J shed 8 bases, with 3 bases lying between them. The CDR3 covers 11 residues.

The rearrangement joins TRBV14 to TRBJ2-7; D ambiguous. This CDR3 region has 15 residues. Germline CDR1 reads SGHDN; CDR2 reads FVKESK. V dropped 0 bases and J dropped 0 bases, with 9 bases sitting between them. Here the CDR3 reads CASSQDTKISYEQYF. CDR3 sequence (DNA): TGTGCCAGCAGCCAAGATACCAAAATCTCCTACGAGCAGTACTTC.

The chain uses TRBV10-3 and TRBJ1-2; D is possibly TRBD1 (5 bases). V was shortened by 0 bases and J by 7 bases, with 15 bases between the two germline ends. Germline V gene sequence: CDR1 ENHRY, CDR2 SYGVKD. The CDR3 sequence is 15 residues long. CDR3 amino acids: CAISESKAGAGGYTF. The CDR3 DNA follows: TGTGCCATCAGTGAGTCTAAAGCCGGGGCGGGTGGCTACACCTTC.

In its sample, this clone was seen once. The V and J genes are TRBV25-1 and TRBJ1-4; D not resolved. CDR3 size: 17 residues. CDR1 and CDR2 from the germline V gene are MGHDK and SYGVNS. V shed 5 bases and J shed 0 bases, with 16 bases lying between them. Here the CDR3 reads CASSSLGELATNEKLFF. Here the CDR3 DNA reads TGTGCCAGCAGTTCTCTCGGGGAACTCGCAACTAATGAAAAACTGTTTTTT.

V usage is TRBV7-9 and J usage is TRBJ2-7; weak D call: TRBD2 (6 bases). The CDR3 has 13 residues. Germline assignment: CDR1 SEHNR and CDR2 FQNEAQ (reference sequence). Trimming pared 8 bases from V and 4 bases from J, leaving 15 bases between. The CDR3 DNA is TGTGCCAGCGCCGGGACTCCAGTTTACGAGCAGTACTTC. As protein: CASAGTPVYEQYF.

The chain combines TRBV19 with TRBJ1-5; no clear D gene. CDR1 and CDR2 from the germline V gene are LNHDA and SQIVND (reference sequence). With 5 bases removed from V and 0 bases from J, the gap between germline ends came to 17 bases. The CDR3 sequence is 17 residues long. CDR3 coding DNA: TGTGCCAGTAGTGTTCGACGGACGGACGTTAGCAATCAGCCCCAGCATTTT. This codes for CASSVRRTDVSNQPQHF. Complete variable domain (other parts from reference TRBV19 and TRBJ1-5): DGGITQSPKYLFRKEGQNVTLSCEQNLNHDAMYWYRQDPGQGLRLIYYSQIVNDFQKGDIAEGYSVSREKKESFPLTVTSAQKNPTAFYLCASSVRRTDVSNQPQHFGDGTRLSIL.